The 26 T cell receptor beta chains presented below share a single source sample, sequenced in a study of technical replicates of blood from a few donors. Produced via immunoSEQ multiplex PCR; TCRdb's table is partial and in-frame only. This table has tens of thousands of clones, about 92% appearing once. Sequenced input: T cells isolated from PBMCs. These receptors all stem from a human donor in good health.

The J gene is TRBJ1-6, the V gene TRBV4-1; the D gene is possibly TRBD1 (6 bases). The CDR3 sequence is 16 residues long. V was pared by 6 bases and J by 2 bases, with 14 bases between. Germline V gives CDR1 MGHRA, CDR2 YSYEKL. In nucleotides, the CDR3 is TGCGCCAGCAGAAAACAGGGTTCCGCCTATAATTCACCCCTCCACTTT. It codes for CASRKQGSAYNSPLHF.

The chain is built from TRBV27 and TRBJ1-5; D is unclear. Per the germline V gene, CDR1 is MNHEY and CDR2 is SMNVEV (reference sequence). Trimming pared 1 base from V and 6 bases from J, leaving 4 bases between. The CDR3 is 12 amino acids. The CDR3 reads CASSLYGQPQHF. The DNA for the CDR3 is TGTGCCAGCAGTTTATACGGTCAGCCCCAGCATTTT.

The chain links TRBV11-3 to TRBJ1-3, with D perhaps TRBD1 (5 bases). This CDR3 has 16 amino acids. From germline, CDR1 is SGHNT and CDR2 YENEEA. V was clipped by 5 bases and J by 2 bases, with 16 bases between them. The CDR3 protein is CASSRTLDSPGNTIYF. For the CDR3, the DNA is TGTGCCAGCAGCCGGACCCTCGACAGTCCTGGAAACACCATATATTTT.

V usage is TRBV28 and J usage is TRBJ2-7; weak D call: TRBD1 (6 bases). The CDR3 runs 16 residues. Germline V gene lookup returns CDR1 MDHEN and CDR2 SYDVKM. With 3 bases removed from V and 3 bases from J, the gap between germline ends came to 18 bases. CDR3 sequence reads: CASSFPLNRQDYEQYF. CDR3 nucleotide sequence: TGTGCCAGCAGTTTCCCCCTTAATCGACAGGACTACGAGCAGTACTTC.

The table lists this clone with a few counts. CDR3 DNA sequence: TGTGCCAGCAGCCTACGACCCCGGACTAGCGGGGGGGCGAGCTCCTACGAGCAGTACTTC. Protein product: CASSLRPRTSGGASSYEQYF. This chain uses TRBV7-6 with TRBJ2-7; 15 positions agree with TRBD2. The CDR3 has 20 residues. Per germline, CDR1 SGHVS and CDR2 FNYEAQ. The ends lost 5 bases at V and 0 bases at J; junction bases unmatched: 14.

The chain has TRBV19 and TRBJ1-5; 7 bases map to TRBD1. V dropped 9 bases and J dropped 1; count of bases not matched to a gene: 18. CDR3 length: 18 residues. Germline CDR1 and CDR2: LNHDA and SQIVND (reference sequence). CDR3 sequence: CASDGNDRARWSNQPQHF. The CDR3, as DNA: TGTGCCAGCGACGGGAATGACAGGGCGAGATGGAGCAATCAGCCCCAGCATTTT.

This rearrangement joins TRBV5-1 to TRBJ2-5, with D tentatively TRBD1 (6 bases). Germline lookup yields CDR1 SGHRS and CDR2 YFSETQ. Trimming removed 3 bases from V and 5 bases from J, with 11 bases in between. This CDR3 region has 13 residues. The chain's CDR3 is CASSYSGVETQYF. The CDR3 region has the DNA TGCGCCAGCAGCTATTCAGGGGTCGAGACCCAGTACTTC.

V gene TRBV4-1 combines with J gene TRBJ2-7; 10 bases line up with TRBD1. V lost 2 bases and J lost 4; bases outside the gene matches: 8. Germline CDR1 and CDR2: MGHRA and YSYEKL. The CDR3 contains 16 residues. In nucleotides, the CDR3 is TGCGCCAGCAGCCAACCCCCGGGACAGGGGTGGTACGAGCAGTACTTC. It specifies CASSQPPGQGWYEQYF.

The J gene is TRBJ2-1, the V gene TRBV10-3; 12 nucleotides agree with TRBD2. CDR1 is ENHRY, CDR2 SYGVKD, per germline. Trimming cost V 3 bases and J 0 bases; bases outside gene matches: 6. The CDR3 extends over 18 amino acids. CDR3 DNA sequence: TGTGCCATCAGTGACAGCCTAGCGGGAGGGAGCTCCTACAATGAGCAGTTCTTC. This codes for CAISDSLAGGSSYNEQFF.

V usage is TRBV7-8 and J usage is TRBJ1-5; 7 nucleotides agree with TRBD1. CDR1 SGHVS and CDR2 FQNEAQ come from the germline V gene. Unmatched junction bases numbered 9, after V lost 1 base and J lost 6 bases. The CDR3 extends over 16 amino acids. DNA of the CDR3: TGTGCCAGCAGCTTAGGGTACAGGGGAGGTGGTCAGCCCCAGCATTTT. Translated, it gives CASSLGYRGGGQPQHF.

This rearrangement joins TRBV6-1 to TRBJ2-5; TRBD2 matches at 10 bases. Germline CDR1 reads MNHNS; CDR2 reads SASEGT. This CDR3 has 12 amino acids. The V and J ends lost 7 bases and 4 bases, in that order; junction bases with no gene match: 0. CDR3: CASTSGRETQYF. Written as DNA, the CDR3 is TGTGCCAGCACTAGCGGGAGAGAGACCCAGTACTTC.

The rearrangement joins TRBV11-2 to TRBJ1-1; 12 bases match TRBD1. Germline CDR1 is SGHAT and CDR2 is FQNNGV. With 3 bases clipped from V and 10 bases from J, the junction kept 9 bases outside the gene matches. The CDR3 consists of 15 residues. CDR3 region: CASSFRDRGLQRAFF. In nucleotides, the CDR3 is TGTGCCAGCAGCTTCCGGGACAGGGGGCTTCAACGAGCTTTCTTT.

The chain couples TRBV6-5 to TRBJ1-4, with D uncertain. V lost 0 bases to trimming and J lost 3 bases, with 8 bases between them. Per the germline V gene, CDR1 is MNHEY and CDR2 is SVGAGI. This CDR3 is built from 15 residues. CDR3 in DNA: TGTGCCAGCAGTTACTCGAGGCAGTCTAATGAAAAACTGTTTTTT. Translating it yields CASSYSRQSNEKLFF.

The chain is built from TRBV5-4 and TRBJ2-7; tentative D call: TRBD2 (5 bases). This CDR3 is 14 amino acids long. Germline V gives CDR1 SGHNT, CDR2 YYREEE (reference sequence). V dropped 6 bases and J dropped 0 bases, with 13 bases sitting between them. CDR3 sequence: CASTPPGGSYEQYF. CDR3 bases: TGTGCCAGCACCCCTCCAGGAGGCTCCTACGAGCAGTACTTC.

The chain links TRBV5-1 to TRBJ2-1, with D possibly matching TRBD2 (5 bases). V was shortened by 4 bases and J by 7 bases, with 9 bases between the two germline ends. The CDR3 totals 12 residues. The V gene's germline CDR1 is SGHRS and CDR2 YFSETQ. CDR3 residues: CASSVDWNEQFF. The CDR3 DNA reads TGCGCCAGCAGCGTGGACTGGAATGAGCAGTTCTTC.

The CDR3 DNA reads as TGTGCCAGCAGCTTAGGGAGAGCGAACACCGGGGAGCTGTTTTTT. This sequence encodes CASSLGRANTGELFF. The chain carries TRBV7-9 and TRBJ2-2; D unclear. V dropped 1 base and J dropped 0 bases, with 6 bases sitting between them. Germline CDR1 is SEHNR and CDR2 is FQNEAQ (reference sequence). The CDR3 has 15 amino acids.

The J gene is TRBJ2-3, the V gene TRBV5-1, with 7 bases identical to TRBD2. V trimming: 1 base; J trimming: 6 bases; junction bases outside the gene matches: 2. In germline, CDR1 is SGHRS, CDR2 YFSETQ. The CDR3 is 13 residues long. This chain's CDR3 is CASSLSGGDTQYF. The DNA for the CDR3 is TGCGCCAGCAGCTTGTCCGGGGGGGATACGCAGTATTTT. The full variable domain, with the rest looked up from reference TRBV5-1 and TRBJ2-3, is KAGVTQTPRYLIKTRGQQVTLSCSPISGHRSVSWYQQTPGQGLQFLFEYFSETQRNKGNFPGRFSGRQFSNSRSEMNVSTLELGDSALYLCASSLSGGDTQYFGPGTRLTVL.

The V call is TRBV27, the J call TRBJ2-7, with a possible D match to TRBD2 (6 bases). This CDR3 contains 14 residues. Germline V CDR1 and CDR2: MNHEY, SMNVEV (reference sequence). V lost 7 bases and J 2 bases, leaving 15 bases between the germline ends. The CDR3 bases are TGTGCCAGCAACAGCGGGTACCCGCCCTACGAGCAGTACTTC. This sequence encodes CASNSGYPPYEQYF.

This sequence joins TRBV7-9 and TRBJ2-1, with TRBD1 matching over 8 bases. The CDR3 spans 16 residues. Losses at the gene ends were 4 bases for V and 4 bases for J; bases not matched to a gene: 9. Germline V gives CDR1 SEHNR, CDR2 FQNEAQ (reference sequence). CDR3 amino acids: CASSSGQGWKYNEQFF. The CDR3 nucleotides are TGTGCCAGCAGCTCCGGACAGGGATGGAAGTACAATGAGCAGTTCTTC.

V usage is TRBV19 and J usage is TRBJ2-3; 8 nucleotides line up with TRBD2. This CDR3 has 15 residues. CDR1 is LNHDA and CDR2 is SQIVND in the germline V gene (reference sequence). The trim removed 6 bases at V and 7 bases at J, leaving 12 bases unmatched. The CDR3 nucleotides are TGTGCCAGTAGGACGGGAGGGCTAGCCGATCATACGCAGTATTTT. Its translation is CASRTGGLADHTQYF.

This CDR3 is CASSLATGSSSYNEQFF. As DNA, the CDR3 is TGTGCCAGCAGCTTAGCCACGGGGTCAAGCTCCTACAATGAGCAGTTCTTC. The chain joins TRBV7-9 to TRBJ2-1, with D perhaps matching TRBD2 (5 bases). Trimming stripped 0 bases from V and 0 bases from J, with 12 bases between. This CDR3 is built from 17 residues. CDR1 is SEHNR and CDR2 is FQNEAQ in the germline V gene (reference sequence).

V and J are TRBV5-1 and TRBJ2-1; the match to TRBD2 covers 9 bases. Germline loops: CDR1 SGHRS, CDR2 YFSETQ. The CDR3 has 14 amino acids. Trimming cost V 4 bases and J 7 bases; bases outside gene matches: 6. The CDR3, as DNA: TGCGCCAGCAGCGTGCGGGGGGGAGGGAATGAGCAGTTCTTC. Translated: CASSVRGGGNEQFF.

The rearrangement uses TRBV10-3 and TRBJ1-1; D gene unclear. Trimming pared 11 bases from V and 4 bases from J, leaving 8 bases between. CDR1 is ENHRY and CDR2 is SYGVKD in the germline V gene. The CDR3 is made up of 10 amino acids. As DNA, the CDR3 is TGTGCCGCAGGTAGCACTGAAGCTTTCTTT. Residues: CAAGSTEAFF.

The CDR3 nucleotides are TGTGCCAGCAGCGTAGGAGCAGAGCAGTTCTTC. This codes for CASSVGAEQFF. The gene calls are TRBV9 and TRBJ2-1; no firm D call. This CDR3 region has 11 residues. In germline, CDR1 is SGDLS, CDR2 YYNGEE. V lost 0 bases, J lost 10 bases, and 5 bases lay in between.

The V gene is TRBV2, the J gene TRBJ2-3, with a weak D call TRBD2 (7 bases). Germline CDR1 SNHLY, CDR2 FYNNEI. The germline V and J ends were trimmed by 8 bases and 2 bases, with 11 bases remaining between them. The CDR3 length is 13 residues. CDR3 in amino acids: CASSGGHTDTQYF. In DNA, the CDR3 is TGTGCCAGCTCCGGGGGGCACACAGATACGCAGTATTTT.

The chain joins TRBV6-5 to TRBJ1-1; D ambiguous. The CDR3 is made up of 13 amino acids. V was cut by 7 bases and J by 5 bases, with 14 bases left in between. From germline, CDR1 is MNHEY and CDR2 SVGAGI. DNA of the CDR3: TGTGCCAGCAAGGCCTTACCGGAGACTGAAGCTTTCTTT. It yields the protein CASKALPETEAFF.